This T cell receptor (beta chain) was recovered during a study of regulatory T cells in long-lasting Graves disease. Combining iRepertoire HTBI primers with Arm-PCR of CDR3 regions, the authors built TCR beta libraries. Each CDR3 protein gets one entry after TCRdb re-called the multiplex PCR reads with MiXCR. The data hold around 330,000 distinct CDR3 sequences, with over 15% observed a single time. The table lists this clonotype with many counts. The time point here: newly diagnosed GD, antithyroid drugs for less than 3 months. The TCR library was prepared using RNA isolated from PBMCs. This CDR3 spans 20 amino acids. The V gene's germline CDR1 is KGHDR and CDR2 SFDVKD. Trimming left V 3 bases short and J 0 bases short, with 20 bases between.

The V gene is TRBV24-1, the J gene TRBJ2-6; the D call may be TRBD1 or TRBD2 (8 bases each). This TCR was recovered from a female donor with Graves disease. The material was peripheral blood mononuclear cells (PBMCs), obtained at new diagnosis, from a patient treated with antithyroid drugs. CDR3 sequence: CATSDARGGDRFSGANVLTF. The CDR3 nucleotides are TGTGCCACCAGTGATGCCCGGGGGGGGGACAGGTTCTCTGGGGCCAACGTCCTGACTTTC.